The 6 T cell receptor beta chains below all came from one sample that was sequenced in a study of blood T cells in healthy people across ages. With a J-beta primer mix and a sample-barcoded 5' primer, a second PCR ran 7 to 11 cycles. TCRdb re-called the 5' RACE reads with MiXCR, one entry per CDR3 protein. The profile shows around 1,500,000 distinct CDR3 sequences, roughly 27% of them singletons. The sequencing sample was made of blood. These TCRs come from a woman between 25 and 40 years old in good health.

This sequence joins TRBV28 and TRBJ2-1; the D gene is possibly TRBD1 (6 bases). The CDR3 totals 15 residues. Between the trimmed V and J ends, which lost 3 bases and 8 bases, there was a span of 17 bases. The germline V gene has CDR1 MDHEN and CDR2 SYDVKM. CDR3: CASSLTGALSDEQFF. The DNA of the CDR3 is TGTGCCAGCAGTTTGACAGGTGCTTTGAGTGATGAGCAGTTCTTC. Together with reference TRBV28 and TRBJ2-1, the CDR3 gives the full variable domain: DVKVTQSSRYLVKRTGEKVFLECVQDMDHENMFWYRQDPGLGLRLIYFSYDVKMKEKGDIPEGYSVSREKKERFSLILESASTNQTSMYLCASSLTGALSDEQFFGPGTRLTVL.

The chain has TRBV3-1 and TRBJ2-7; no definite D call. Germline CDR1 and CDR2: LGHDT and YNNKEL (reference sequence). Deletions cut 1 base from V and 3 bases from J, with 10 bases between. This CDR3 has 14 amino acids. CDR3 sequence: CASSQVIVGYEQYF. The CDR3 nucleotides read TGTGCCAGCAGCCAAGTTATCGTAGGCTACGAGCAGTACTTC.

In DNA, the CDR3 is TGTGCCAGCAGCCGCGGGGTGGGGCTAGCGGGAGAGACCCAGTACTTC. This gives the protein CASSRGVGLAGETQYF. The chain employs TRBV28 and TRBJ2-5; 8 bases match TRBD2. There are 16 residues in the CDR3. Germline assignment: CDR1 MDHEN and CDR2 SYDVKM. Trimming cost V 6 bases and J 4 bases; bases outside gene matches: 13.

The sample holds a few counts of this clonotype. At one boundary the junction diverges from the germline segment, which might be a read error. The J gene is TRBJ2-1, the V gene TRBV5-8; 9 bases agree with TRBD1. Looked up from germline, CDR1 is SGHTS and CDR2 is YDEGEE. This CDR3 comprises 15 residues. Written as DNA, the CDR3 is TGTGCCAGCAGCTTGGTACAGGGGGCCTACAGTGAGCAGTTCTTC. Translated: CASSLVQGAYSEQFF.

The V call is TRBV27, the J call TRBJ1-5; the D gene is possibly TRBD1 (6 bases). Trimming removed 3 bases at V and 6 bases at J, with 12 bases between. Per the germline V gene, CDR1 is MNHEY and CDR2 is SMNVEV (reference sequence). The CDR3 is made up of 14 amino acids. CDR3: CASSFWGAGQPQHF. The DNA of the CDR3 is TGTGCCAGCAGTTTCTGGGGGGCCGGTCAGCCCCAGCATTTT.

This clonotype has a count of ten or more. The V and J genes are TRBV12-3 or TRBV12-4 and TRBJ2-1; TRBD2 matches 10 bases. The CDR3 runs to 16 residues. Losses at the gene ends were 3 bases for V and 2 bases for J; bases not matched to a gene: 4. CDR3 residues: CASSLTSGRAYNEQFF. The DNA of the CDR3 is TGTGCCAGCAGTTTGACGAGCGGGAGGGCCTACAATGAGCAGTTCTTC.